Listed below are T cell receptor beta chains from one sample, sequenced in a study of neurological immune-mediated disorders. TCRdb re-analysed the 5' RACE reads in MiXCR, keeping a single row per CDR3 protein. The data hold 50,000 to 70,000 distinct CDR3 sequences, with under 3% observed a single time. Sequenced sample: PBMCs. The receptors stem from a middle-aged man with multiple sclerosis. The CDR3 runs from the conserved cysteine through the conserved F or W. A D gene is named only where the DNA matches it firmly. A clone size is listed for some rows: how often the clone was seen (once, few, many), or a class if it is expanded.

>many|TRBV4-3|TRBJ1-2|TRBD1
TGCGCCAGCAGCCAAGAAGTATTCGGGGACAGGTCTTATGGCTACACCTTC
CASSQEVFGDRSYGYTF
>medium-sized|TRBV7-2|TRBJ1-5|TRBD1
TGTGCCAGCAGCTCCCCAGGGGGACAGCCCCAGCATTTT
CASSSPGGQPQHF
>many|TRBV5-1|TRBJ2-5|.
TGCGCCAGCAGCTGGAGCCCTGAGACCCAGTACTTC
CASSWSPETQYF
>few|TRBV10-3|TRBJ1-1|.
TGTGCCATCAGTGAGTCTAACCGGAACACTGAAGCTTTCTTT
CAISESNRNTEAFF
>many|TRBV4-3|TRBJ2-3|TRBD1
TGCGCCAGCAGCCGTGGGACAGGGATGACAGATACGCAGTATTTT
CASSRGTGMTDTQYF
>medium-sized|TRBV5-1|TRBJ2-4|TRBD1
TGCGCCAGCAGCTCAGGGGGACCTAAAAACATTCAGTACTTC
CASSSGGPKNIQYF
>many|TRBV4-3|TRBJ2-3|TRBD1
TGCGCCAGCAGCCAAGGGGGACAGGGGGTTTTAGATACGCAGTATTTT
CASSQGGQGVLDTQYF
>many|TRBV18|TRBJ2-5|.
TGTGCCAGCTCACCACTTGGCCAAGAGACCCAGTACTTC
CASSPLGQETQYF
>many|TRBV7-2|TRBJ2-5|.
TGTGCCAGCAGCCCTAGCTTGAGGGGGGAGACCCAGTACTTC
CASSPSLRGETQYF
>many|TRBV4-3|TRBJ2-1|.
TGCGCCAGCAGCCAGGATGGTTACAATGAGCAGTTCTTC
CASSQDGYNEQFF
>few|TRBV5-1|TRBJ2-2|.
TGCGCCAGCAGCTTTGGTGACCCGAACACCGGGGAGCTGTTTTTT
CASSFGDPNTGELFF
>many|TRBV20-1|TRBJ1-5|TRBD1
TGCAGTGCTTACACAGGGGACCGTGATCAGCCCCAGCATTTT
CSAYTGDRDQPQHF
>many|TRBV19|TRBJ1-1|.
TGTGCCAGTACCGAGGGTTGGGGAGTATATGAAGCTTTCTTT
CASTEGWGVYEAFF
>many|TRBV3-1|TRBJ2-1|.
TGTGCCAGCAGCCAAAGCCGCGCCAATGAGCAGTTCTTC
CASSQSRANEQFF
>many|TRBV12-3/TRBV12-4|TRBJ2-5|.
TGTGCCAGCAGTTTATGGGGGAGGGAGACCCAGTACTTC
CASSLWGRETQYF
>many|TRBV7-2|TRBJ2-7|TRBD1
TGTGCCAGCAGCCCGACCGGGACAGGGCCCTACGAGCAGTACTTC
CASSPTGTGPYEQYF
>many|TRBV4-3|TRBJ2-5|TRBD1
TGCGCCAGCAGCCCTGGACAGGGTGAGACCCAGTACTTC
CASSPGQGETQYF
>many|TRBV10-2|TRBJ2-5|.
TGCGCCAGCAGTGCTTCAGACAGGAAGCAAGAGACCCAGTACTTC
CASSASDRKQETQYF
>many|TRBV20-1|TRBJ1-1|.
TGCAGTGCTAGAGGAGGGATGAACACTGAAGCTTTCTTT
CSARGGMNTEAFF
>many|TRBV7-2|TRBJ2-5|.
TGTGCCAGCAGCTTAGTGGAGACCCAGTACTTC
CASSLVETQYF
>many|TRBV12-3/TRBV12-4|TRBJ2-3|.
TGTGCCAGCAGTACTTGGCCCACAGATACGCAGTATTTT
CASSTWPTDTQYF
>many|TRBV25-1|TRBJ1-2|.
TGTGCCAGCAGAGAACCAGGGAGGATTGGTGGCTACACCTTC
CASREPGRIGGYTF
>many|TRBV27|TRBJ1-1|.
TGTGCCACCCAGCCCGAGGGCATGAACACTGAAGCTTTCTTT
CATQPEGMNTEAFF
>many|TRBV9|TRBJ2-2|.
TGTGCCAGCAGCGTAGTCAGGGACACCGGGGAGCTGTTTTTT
CASSVVRDTGELFF
>many|TRBV3-1|TRBJ2-3|.
TGTGCCAGCAGCCAAGCGGGGTGGGGGCAGTATTTT
CASSQAGWGQYF
>many|TRBV5-6|TRBJ1-1|.
TGTGCCAGCAGCACGGGATTGAAAGACATGAACACTGAAGCTTTCTTT
CASSTGLKDMNTEAFF
>many|TRBV5-1|TRBJ2-7|TRBD2
TGCGCCAGCAGCTTGGGTAGCGGGGGGTACCAAACCTACGAGCAGTACTTC
CASSLGSGGYQTYEQYF
>many|TRBV11-2|TRBJ2-6|.
TGTGCCAGCAGCTTCCGTGCTGGAGGGGCCAACGTCCTGACTTTC
CASSFRAGGANVLTF
>.|TRBV2|TRBJ2-7|.
TGTGCCAGCAGTATACAGTACTGGGAGCAGTACTTC
CASSIQYWEQYF
>many|TRBV10-3|TRBJ2-7|.
TGTGCCGTCCGGGACGTCACCCACGAGCAGTACTTC
CAVRDVTHEQYF
>many|TRBV5-1|TRBJ2-2|.
TGCGCCAGCAGTGTATCGAGCGGGAACACCGGGGAGCTGTTTTTT
CASSVSSGNTGELFF
>many|TRBV5-4|TRBJ2-2|TRBD2
TGTGCCAGCAGCCGACGACTAGCGGGAACGACCGGGGAGCTGTTTTTT
CASSRRLAGTTGELFF
>many|TRBV4-3|TRBJ2-2|.
TGCGCCAGCAGCCAATTTACGACGGAAAACACCGGGGAGCTGTTTTTT
CASSQFTTENTGELFF
>many|TRBV6-1|TRBJ1-2|.
TGTGCCAGCATGCCTGGGATGAACTATGGCTACACCTTC
CASMPGMNYGYTF
>many|TRBV5-1|TRBJ2-1|TRBD1
TGCGCCAGCAGCACGACTCCGGGACAGGGTCACAATGAGCAGTTCTTC
CASSTTPGQGHNEQFF
>.|TRBV27|TRBJ2-2|.
TGTGCCAGCAGTTTCCTTAACACCGGGGAGCTGTTTTTT
CASSFLNTGELFF
>many|TRBV27|TRBJ2-5|.
TGTGCCAGCAGTTTGAAGGGTTCACAAGAGACCCAGTACTTC
CASSLKGSQETQYF
>many|TRBV7-9|TRBJ1-2|.
TGTGCCAGCAGCTTATTACAGGGCGCCTATGGCTACACCTTC
CASSLLQGAYGYTF
>many|TRBV5-1|TRBJ2-3|TRBD2
TGCGCCAGCAGCTTAGGCGGGGGAGCGGATACGCAGTATTTT
CASSLGGGADTQYF
>many|TRBV12-3/TRBV12-4|TRBJ2-5|.
TGTGCCAGCAGCTCTCAGGGCGGCGGGCAAGAGACCCAGTACTTC
CASSSQGGGQETQYF